Presented here are 17 T cell receptor beta chains from one specimen sequenced in a study of T and B cells in COVID-19 patients. TRB rearrangements were amplified by multiplex PCR with BIOMED2 TRB-A/B primers. Via MiXCR, TCRdb re-called the multiplex PCR reads, giving one row per CDR3 protein. The sample yields around 6,600 distinct CDR3 sequences, about a third seen once. Each TRB amplification used roughly 250-550 ng of genomic DNA from blood. Source material: blood. Receptor source: a human donor who had recovered from COVID-19.

The table lists this clonotype with a few counts. The CDR3, as DNA: TGTGCCAGCTCAACTTGGGACGGAAGCTCCTACAATGAGCAGTTCTTC. As protein: CASSTWDGSSYNEQFF. The rearrangement joins TRBV18 to TRBJ2-1; the D call may be TRBD1 or TRBD2 (5 bases each). Germline V CDR1 and CDR2: KGHSH, LQKENI. The CDR3 sequence is 16 residues long. Deletions cut 5 bases from V and 0 bases from J, with 14 bases between.

The rearrangement links TRBV12-3 or TRBV12-4 to TRBJ2-1; 11 bases are shared with TRBD2. V shed 4 bases and J 7 bases; nucleotides not matched to a gene: 9. The CDR3 spans 16 residues. The CDR3 coding sequence is TGTGCCAGCAGTTCCTCTAGCGGGGGGCGGGGGAATGAGCAGTTCTTC. Amino acids: CASSSSSGGRGNEQFF.

V is TRBV6-1 and J is TRBJ2-6; D possibly corresponds to TRBD1 (5 bases). Trimming shortened V by 7 bases and J by 2 bases, and 12 bases separated the two germline ends. CDR1 and CDR2 (germline): MNHNS, SASEGT. The CDR3 has 15 amino acids. The CDR3, as DNA: TGTGCCAGCAAATCCCAGGGTACTGGGGCCAACGTCCTGACTTTC. Translated, it gives CASKSQGTGANVLTF.

This clonotype was seen a few times. CDR3 DNA sequence: TGTGCCAGCAGCCCGGGGGGGCCGCCCACCTACGAGCAGTACTTC. Residues: CASSPGGPPTYEQYF. V and J are TRBV27 and TRBJ2-7, with 8 bases that match TRBD2. This CDR3 is built from 15 residues. Germline values: CDR1 MNHEY, CDR2 SMNVEV (reference sequence). V lost 6 bases, J lost 2 bases, and 9 bases stayed unmatched.

The chain recombines TRBV5-1 with TRBJ2-7; 12 bases agree with TRBD2. Looked up from germline, CDR1 is SGHRS and CDR2 is YFSETQ. With 4 bases clipped from V and 0 bases from J, the junction kept 5 bases outside the gene matches. This CDR3 is 16 amino acids long. CDR3 DNA sequence: TGCGCCAGCAGCCCCGGACTAGCGGGGACCTCCTACGAGCAGTACTTC. It is translated as CASSPGLAGTSYEQYF.

The V and J genes are TRBV24-1 and TRBJ2-5, with 9 bases identical to TRBD2. This CDR3 spans 15 amino acids. V lost 5 bases and J lost 2; bases outside the gene matches: 5. Germline CDR1 KGHDR, CDR2 SFDVKD. In DNA, the CDR3 is TGTGCCACCAGTGGTCCCGCGGGGGGGCAAGAGACCCAGTACTTC. The encoded protein is CATSGPAGGQETQYF.

This clonotype has only one observation. The rearrangement uses TRBV10-3 and TRBJ2-3; D is possibly TRBD2 (6 bases). CDR1 and CDR2 (germline): ENHRY, SYGVKD. The CDR3 extends over 10 amino acids. V was pared by 10 bases and J by 6 bases, with 8 bases between. The DNA of the CDR3 is TGTGCCACCCGGGGGGATACGCAGTATTTT. It codes for CATRGDTQYF.

This sequence joins TRBV5-4 and TRBJ2-3; no firm D call. V was clipped by 6 bases and J by 0 bases, with 8 bases between them. This CDR3 comprises 13 residues. Germline V lookup: CDR1 SGHNT, CDR2 YYREEE (reference sequence). The DNA of the CDR3 is TGTGCCAGCAACCCCTCTAGCACAGATACGCAGTATTTT. As protein: CASNPSSTDTQYF.

The chain combines TRBV5-1 with TRBJ2-7; perhaps D is TRBD1 or TRBD2 (7 bases each). CDR3 size: 14 residues. Germline CDR1 and CDR2: SGHRS and YFSETQ. V was pared by 2 bases and J by 3 bases, with 12 bases between. CDR3: CASSFSGGDYEQYF. DNA of the CDR3: TGCGCCAGCAGCTTTTCAGGGGGGGACTACGAGCAGTACTTC.

This chain links TRBV6-4 with TRBJ1-2; D is uncertain. The V and J ends lost 6 bases and 5 bases respectively, with 16 bases between them. The V gene's germline CDR1 is MRHNA and CDR2 SNTAGT. This CDR3 contains 14 residues. CDR3 in amino acids: CASSPGGTSYGYTF. Here the CDR3 DNA reads TGTGCCAGCAGCCCGGGCGGAACATCGTATGGCTACACCTTC.

This clonotype was recorded a few times. This chain joins TRBV19 and TRBJ1-4, with 10 bases lining up with TRBD1. The CDR3 contains 15 residues. Germline lookup yields CDR1 LNHDA and CDR2 SQIVND (reference sequence). V lost 3 bases to trimming and J lost 5 bases; unmatched junction nucleotides: 3. The CDR3 DNA follows: TGTGCCAGTAGTATCCGGGGACAGGGGAATGAAAAACTGTTTTTT. The encoded protein is CASSIRGQGNEKLFF. The whole variable domain, remainder taken from reference TRBV19 and TRBJ1-4, is DGGITQSPKYLFRKEGQNVTLSCEQNLNHDAMYWYRQDPGQGLRLIYYSQIVNDFQKGDIAEGYSVSREKKESFPLTVTSAQKNPTAFYLCASSIRGQGNEKLFFGSGTQLSVL.

This clonotype occurred a few times. The chain carries TRBV6-5 and TRBJ2-7; TRBD2 matches at 12 bases. J lost 1 base, V lost 5 bases, and 12 bases had no gene match. Germline V gene data show CDR1 as MNHEY and CDR2 as SVGAGI. The CDR3 runs to 18 residues. In DNA, the CDR3 is TGTGCCAGCAGTCCACGGAGGCTAGCGGGGGGGCGGTCCTACGAGCAGTACGTC. Translating gives CASSPRRLAGGRSYEQYV.

Note on this clonotype: At one end, the junction sequence differs from germline, possibly due to a read error. V gene TRBV5-1 combines with J gene TRBJ2-6; 8 bases map to TRBD1. The CDR3 has 19 residues. The V gene's germline CDR1 is SGHRS and CDR2 YFSETQ. The CDR3 nucleotides are TGTGCCAGCAGCTTACGCGAAGGGACAGGATTCACTGGGGCCAACGTCCTGACTTTC. Protein product: CASSLREGTGFTGANVLTF.

This clonotype is medium-sized (0.01 to 0.1%) within its sample. The chain recombines TRBV29-1 with TRBJ2-5, with unresolved D. The V and J ends lost 1 base and 2 bases respectively, with 5 bases between them. Looked up from germline, CDR1 is SQVTM and CDR2 is ANQGSEA. CDR3 length: 12 amino acids. The CDR3 reads CSVEVRQETQYF. The CDR3 region has the DNA TGCAGCGTTGAAGTCAGACAAGAGACCCAGTACTTC.

This clonotype rates as medium-sized. CDR3 nucleotides: TGTGCCAGTAGTATAACCCCCCGTGGGGGCACCGGGGAGCTGTTTTTT. Amino acids: CASSITPRGGTGELFF. The chain is built from TRBV19 and TRBJ2-2, with D tentatively TRBD1 or TRBD2 (5 bases each). The CDR3 has 16 amino acids. Germline loops: CDR1 LNHDA, CDR2 SQIVND (reference sequence). V was trimmed by 2 bases and J by 4 bases, leaving 14 bases between them.

This clonotype is labeled medium-sized. The CDR3, as DNA: TGCAGCGCTCCGGGACAGGGGGGGGAGACCCAGTACTTC. It is translated as CSAPGQGGETQYF. This chain joins TRBV29-1 and TRBJ2-5; 11 bases are a match to TRBD1. Per germline, CDR1 SQVTM and CDR2 ANQGSEA. This CDR3 comprises 13 residues. The J segment lost 5 bases and the V segment lost 7 bases, leaving 6 bases of the junction unmatched.

This chain uses TRBV7-2 with TRBJ2-5; no definite D call. Trimming stripped 4 bases from V and 5 bases from J, with 14 bases between. CDR1 and CDR2 from the germline V gene are SGHTA and FQGNSA. The CDR3 runs to 14 residues. The CDR3 region is CASSSRLGRETQYF. CDR3 in DNA: TGTGCCAGCAGCTCCCGCCTGGGCCGGGAGACCCAGTACTTC.